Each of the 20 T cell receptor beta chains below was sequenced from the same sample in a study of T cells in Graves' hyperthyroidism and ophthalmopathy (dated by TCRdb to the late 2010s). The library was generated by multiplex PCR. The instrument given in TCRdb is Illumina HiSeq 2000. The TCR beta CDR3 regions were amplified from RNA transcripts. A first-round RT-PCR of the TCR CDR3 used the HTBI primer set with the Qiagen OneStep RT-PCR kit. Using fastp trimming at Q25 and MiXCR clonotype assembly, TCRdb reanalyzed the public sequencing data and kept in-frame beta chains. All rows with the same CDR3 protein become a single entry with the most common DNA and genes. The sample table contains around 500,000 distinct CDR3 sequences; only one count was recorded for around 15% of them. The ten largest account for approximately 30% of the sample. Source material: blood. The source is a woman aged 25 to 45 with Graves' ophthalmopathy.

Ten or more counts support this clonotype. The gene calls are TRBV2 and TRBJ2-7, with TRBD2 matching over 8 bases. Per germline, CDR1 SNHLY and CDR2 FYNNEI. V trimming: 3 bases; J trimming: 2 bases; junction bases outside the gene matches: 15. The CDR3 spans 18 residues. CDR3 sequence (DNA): TGTGCCAGCAGTGATGGGAGGGGCGGTACTAGCGGAACCTACGAGCAGTACTTC. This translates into CASSDGRGGTSGTYEQYF.

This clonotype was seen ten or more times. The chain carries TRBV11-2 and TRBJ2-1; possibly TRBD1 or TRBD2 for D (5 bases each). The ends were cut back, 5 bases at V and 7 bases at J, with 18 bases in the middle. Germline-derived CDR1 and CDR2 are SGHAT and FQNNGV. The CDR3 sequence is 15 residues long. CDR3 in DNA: TGTGCCAGCAGCCATGAACCGGGACCCATAAATGAGCAGTTCTTC. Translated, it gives CASSHEPGPINEQFF.

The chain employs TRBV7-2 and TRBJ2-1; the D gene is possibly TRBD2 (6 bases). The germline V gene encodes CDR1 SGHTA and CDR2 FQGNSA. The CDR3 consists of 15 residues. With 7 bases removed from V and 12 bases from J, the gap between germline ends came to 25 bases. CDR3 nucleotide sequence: TGTGCCAGCACCGACCCCCCGGGGGAGGAGCGTGTGCAGTTCTTC. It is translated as CASTDPPGEERVQFF. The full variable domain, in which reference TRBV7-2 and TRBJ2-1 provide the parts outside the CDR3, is GAGVSQSPSNKVTEKGKDVELRCDPISGHTALYWYRQSLGQGLEFLIYFQGNSAPDKSGLPSDRFSAERTGGSVSTLTIQRTQQEDSAVYLCASTDPPGEERVQFFGPGTRLTVL.

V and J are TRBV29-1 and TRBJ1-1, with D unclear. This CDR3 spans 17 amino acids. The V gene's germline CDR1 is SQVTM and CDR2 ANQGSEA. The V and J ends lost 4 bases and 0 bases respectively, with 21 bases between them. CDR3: CSVARRPMNGVNTEAFF. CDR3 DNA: TGCAGCGTTGCCCGCAGGCCCATGAATGGGGTGAACACTGAAGCTTTCTTT. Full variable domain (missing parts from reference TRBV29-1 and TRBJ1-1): SAVISQKPSRDICQRGTSLTIQCQVDSQVTMMFWYRQQPGQSLTLIATANQGSEATYESGFVIDKFPISRPNLTFSTLTVSNMSPEDSSIYLCSVARRPMNGVNTEAFFGQGTRLTVV.

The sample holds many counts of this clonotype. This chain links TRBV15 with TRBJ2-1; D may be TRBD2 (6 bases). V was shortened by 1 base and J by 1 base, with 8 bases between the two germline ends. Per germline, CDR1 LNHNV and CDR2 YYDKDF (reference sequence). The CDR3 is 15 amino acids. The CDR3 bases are TGTGCCACCAGCAGAGCAGGACTATCCTACAATGAGCAGTTCTTC. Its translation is CATSRAGLSYNEQFF.

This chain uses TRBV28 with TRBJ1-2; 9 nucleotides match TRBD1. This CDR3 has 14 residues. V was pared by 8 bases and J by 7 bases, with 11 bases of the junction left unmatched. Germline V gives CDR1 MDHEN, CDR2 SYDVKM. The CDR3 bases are TGTGCCAGCGGGGCCGGGACAGGGCGTTCTGGCTACACCTTC. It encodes CASGAGTGRSGYTF.

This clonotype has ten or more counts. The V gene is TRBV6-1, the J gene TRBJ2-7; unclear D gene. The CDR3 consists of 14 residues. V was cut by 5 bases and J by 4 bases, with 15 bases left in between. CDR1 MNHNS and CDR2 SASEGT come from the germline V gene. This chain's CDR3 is CASSHQTSSYEQYF. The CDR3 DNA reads TGTGCCAGCAGTCACCAAACCTCCTCATACGAGCAGTACTTC.

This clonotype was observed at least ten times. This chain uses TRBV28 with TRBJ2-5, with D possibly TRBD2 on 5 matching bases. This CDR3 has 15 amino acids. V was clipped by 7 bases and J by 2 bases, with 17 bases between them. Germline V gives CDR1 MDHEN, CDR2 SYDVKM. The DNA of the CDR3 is TGTGCCAGCACCCAGCTAAGAGGGAAGCAAGAGACCCAGTACTTC. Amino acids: CASTQLRGKQETQYF.

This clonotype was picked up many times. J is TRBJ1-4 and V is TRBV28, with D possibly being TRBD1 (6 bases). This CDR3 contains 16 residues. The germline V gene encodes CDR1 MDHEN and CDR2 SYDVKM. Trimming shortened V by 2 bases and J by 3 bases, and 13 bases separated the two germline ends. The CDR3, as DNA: TGTGCCAGCAGTTTACCTGGGGGCGTTTCTAATGAAAAACTGTTTTTT. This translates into CASSLPGGVSNEKLFF.

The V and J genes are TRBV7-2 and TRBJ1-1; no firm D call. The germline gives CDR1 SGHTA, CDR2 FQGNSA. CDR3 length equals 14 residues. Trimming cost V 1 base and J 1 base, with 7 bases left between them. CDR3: CASSLDRWNTEAFF. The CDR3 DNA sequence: TGTGCCAGCAGCTTAGACAGATGGAACACTGAAGCTTTCTTT.

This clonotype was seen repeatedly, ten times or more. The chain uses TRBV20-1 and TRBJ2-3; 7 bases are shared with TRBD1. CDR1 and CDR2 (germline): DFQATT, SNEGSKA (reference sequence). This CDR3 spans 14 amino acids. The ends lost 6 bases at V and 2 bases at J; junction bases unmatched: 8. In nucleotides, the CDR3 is TGCAGTGCAGACCGGACAGGAACCACAGATACGCAGTATTTT. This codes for CSADRTGTTDTQYF.

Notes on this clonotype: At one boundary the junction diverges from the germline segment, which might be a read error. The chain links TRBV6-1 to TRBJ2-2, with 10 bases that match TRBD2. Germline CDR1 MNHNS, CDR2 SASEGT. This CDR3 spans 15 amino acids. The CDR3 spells CACSKREGLPGELFF. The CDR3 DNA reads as TGTGCCTGCAGTAAGCGGGAGGGCCTTCCCGGGGAGCTGTTTTTT.

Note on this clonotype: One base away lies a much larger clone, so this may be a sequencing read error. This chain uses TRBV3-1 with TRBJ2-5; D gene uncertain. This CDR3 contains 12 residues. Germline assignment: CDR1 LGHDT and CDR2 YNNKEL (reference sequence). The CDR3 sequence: CASSQVSETRYF. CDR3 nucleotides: TGTGCCAGCAGCCAAGTGAGTGAGACCCGGTACTTC.

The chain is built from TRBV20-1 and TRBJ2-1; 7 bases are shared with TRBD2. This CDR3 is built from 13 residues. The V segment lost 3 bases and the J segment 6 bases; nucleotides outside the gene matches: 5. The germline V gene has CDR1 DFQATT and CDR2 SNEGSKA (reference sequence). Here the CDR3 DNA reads TGCAGTGCTAGGATAGCGGGTACCAATGAGCAGTTCTTC. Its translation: CSARIAGTNEQFF.

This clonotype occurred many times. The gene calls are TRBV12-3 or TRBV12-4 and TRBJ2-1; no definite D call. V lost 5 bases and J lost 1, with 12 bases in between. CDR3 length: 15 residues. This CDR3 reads CASSPRPVSYNEQFF. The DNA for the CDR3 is TGTGCCAGCAGTCCCCGACCAGTTTCCTACAATGAGCAGTTCTTC.

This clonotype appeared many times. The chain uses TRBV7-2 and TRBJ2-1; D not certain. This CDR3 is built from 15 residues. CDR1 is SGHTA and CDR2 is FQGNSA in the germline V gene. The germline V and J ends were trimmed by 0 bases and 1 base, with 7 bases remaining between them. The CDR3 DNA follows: TGTGCCAGCAGCTTAGCGCCGGGTTCCTACAATGAGCAGTTCTTC. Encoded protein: CASSLAPGSYNEQFF.

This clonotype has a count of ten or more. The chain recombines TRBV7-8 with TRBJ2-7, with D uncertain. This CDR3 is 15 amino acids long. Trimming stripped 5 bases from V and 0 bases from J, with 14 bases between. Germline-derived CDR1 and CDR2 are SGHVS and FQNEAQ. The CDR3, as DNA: TGTGCCAGCAGCCCTAGGATGCAGAGCTCCTACGAGCAGTACTTC. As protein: CASSPRMQSSYEQYF.

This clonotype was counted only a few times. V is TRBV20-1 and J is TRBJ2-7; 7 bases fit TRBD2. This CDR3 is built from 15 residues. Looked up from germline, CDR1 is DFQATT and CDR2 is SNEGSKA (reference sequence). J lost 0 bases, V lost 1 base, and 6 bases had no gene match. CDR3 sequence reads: CSARVASGYSYEQYF. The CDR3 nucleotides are TGCAGTGCTAGAGTCGCTAGCGGATACTCCTACGAGCAGTACTTC.

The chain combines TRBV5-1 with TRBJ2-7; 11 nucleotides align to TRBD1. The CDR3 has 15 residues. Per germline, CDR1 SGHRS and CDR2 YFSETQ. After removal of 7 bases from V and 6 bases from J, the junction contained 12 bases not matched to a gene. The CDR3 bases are TGCGCCAGCGAAAACATACCGGGACAGGGGGGCGAGCAGTACTTC. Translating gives CASENIPGQGGEQYF.

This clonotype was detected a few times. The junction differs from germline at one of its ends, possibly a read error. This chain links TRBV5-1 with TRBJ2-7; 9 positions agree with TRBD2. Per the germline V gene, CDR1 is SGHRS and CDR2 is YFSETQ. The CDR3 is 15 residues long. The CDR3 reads CASSVGASGKDEQYF. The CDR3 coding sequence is TGTGCCAGCAGCGTAGGGGCTAGCGGGAAGGACGAGCAGTACTTC.